This note documents a single T cell receptor (beta chain) sequence. The antigen is unknown. This may be a read error: a much more frequent sequence differs by one nucleotide. The entry originates in a study of blood T cells in healthy people across ages. General observations from the study: Naive T cell percentage strongly correlated with TCR beta diversity. In older individuals, TCR beta diversity per million T cells was lower, falling roughly linearly with age.

It was with a sample-barcoded 5' primer and a J-beta primer mix that a second PCR of roughly 7 to 12 cycles was run. Each cDNA molecule was tagged by a template-switch adaptor with 12 random nucleotides. TCRdb ran MiXCR on the 5' RACE reads and lists one entry per CDR3 protein. The data contain around 670,000 distinct CDR3 sequences, 25% to 30% of them singletons. The CDR3 is 13 amino acids. Germline V gene data show CDR1 as SGHDT and CDR2 as YYEEEE. The individuals who served as donors were healthy Caucasians living in Russia, aged about 6 to 100. Sample: blood. This TCR was sampled from a woman older than 75 in good health. The V and J genes are TRBV5-6 and TRBJ1-6; D is undetermined. The chain's CDR3 is CTSSSVTAEPLHF. The CDR3 DNA reads as TGTACCAGCAGCTCCGTAACAGCGGAACCCCTCCACTTT.